This passage covers 24 T cell receptor beta chains from one sample sequenced in a study of identical twins. TCRdb redid the calling of the 5' RACE reads with MiXCR, one entry per CDR3 protein. The table records about 530,000 distinct CDR3 sequences, about a fifth of them present only once. These records were also assigned to another study, of yellow fever vaccine responses in identical twins.

The sequenced sample consisted of CD4+ T cells sorted from blood. The receptors originated from a young woman in good health.

Only a few counts were recorded for this clonotype. The chain joins TRBV12-3 or TRBV12-4 to TRBJ2-2; 8 bases match TRBD1. This CDR3 contains 16 residues. V was pared by 4 bases and J by 7 bases, with 11 bases of the junction left unmatched. CDR3 sequence reads: CASSWAGGAVNGELFF. The CDR3 DNA reads as TGTGCCAGCAGTTGGGCAGGGGGCGCGGTTAACGGGGAGCTGTTTTTT.

The chain combines TRBV5-1 with TRBJ1-2, with 8 bases lining up with TRBD1. The germline CDR1 and CDR2 sequences are SGHRS and YFSETQ. The CDR3 consists of 15 residues. Trimming removed 5 bases from V and 2 bases from J; junction bases left unmatched: 8. This CDR3 is CASRPSGQGNYGYTF. The CDR3 coding sequence is TGCGCCAGCAGGCCGTCAGGACAGGGCAACTATGGCTACACCTTC.

This clonotype was observed at least ten times. This rearrangement joins TRBV3-1 to TRBJ2-3, with TRBD2 identical over 8 bases. CDR3 length: 16 residues. The trim removed 6 bases at V and 0 bases at J, leaving 8 bases unmatched. The V gene's germline CDR1 is LGHDT and CDR2 YNNKEL (reference sequence). The CDR3 loop is CASSPLAGASTDTQYF. Written as DNA, the CDR3 is TGTGCCAGCAGTCCTCTAGCGGGCGCAAGCACAGATACGCAGTATTTT.

This sequence joins TRBV20-1 and TRBJ2-1; 10 bases match TRBD2. Trimming at V came to 3 bases and at J to 1 base, leaving 15 bases not matched to a gene. Germline CDR1 is DFQATT and CDR2 is SNEGSKA (reference sequence). This CDR3 is built from 19 residues. CDR3 region: CSARGDTSGTSESYNEQFF. The CDR3 nucleotides read TGCAGTGCTAGGGGAGATACTAGCGGGACTTCTGAGTCCTACAATGAGCAGTTCTTC.

This sequence joins TRBV7-9 and TRBJ2-5; D is perhaps TRBD1 or TRBD2 (5 bases each). The CDR3 has 17 residues. From germline, CDR1 is SEHNR and CDR2 FQNEAQ (reference sequence). V lost 0 bases to trimming and J lost 2 bases, with 16 bases between them. The CDR3 DNA reads as TGTGCCAGCAGCTTAGCGTGGGCCAGGGAGAAACAAGAGACCCAGTACTTC. It yields the protein CASSLAWAREKQETQYF.

This clonotype was seen a handful of times. The chain links TRBV5-1 to TRBJ2-5; D is undetermined. This CDR3 is built from 15 residues. Trimming took off 1 base at V and 3 bases at J, with 13 bases between the two ends. Germline V gene sequence: CDR1 SGHRS, CDR2 YFSETQ. The CDR3 coding sequence is TGCGCCAGCAGCTTGTTAGGCAGCCCAAAAGAGACCCAGTACTTC. Translation gives CASSLLGSPKETQYF.

The V gene is TRBV5-1, the J gene TRBJ1-5; 10 bases match TRBD1. The germline V gene encodes CDR1 SGHRS and CDR2 YFSETQ. V shed 4 bases, J shed 4 bases, and the junction held 8 bases outside the gene matches. The CDR3 is 16 amino acids. In nucleotides, the CDR3 is TGCGCCAGCAGCCCGGAGGGGACAGGGGTAAATCAGCCCCAGCATTTT. Its translation: CASSPEGTGVNQPQHF.

The CDR3: CASSLFKGQGAPYEQYV. CDR3 in DNA: TGTGCCAGCAGTTTATTCAAAGGACAGGGAGCCCCCTACGAGCAGTACGTC. This chain connects TRBV28 to TRBJ2-7; 8 nucleotides align to TRBD1. The V gene's germline CDR1 is MDHEN and CDR2 SYDVKM. V lost 1 base, J lost 2 bases, and 10 bases stayed unmatched. The CDR3 runs 17 residues.

J is TRBJ2-7 and V is TRBV5-1, with D hard to call. Germline assignment: CDR1 SGHRS and CDR2 YFSETQ. The CDR3 has 13 amino acids. Trimming removed 9 bases at V and 0 bases at J, with 13 bases between. CDR3 nucleotides: TGCGCCAAGGTTAAGGACGGCTCCTACGAGCAGTACTTC. Its protein is CAKVKDGSYEQYF.

The sample holds a few counts of this clonotype. The chain links TRBV4-1 to TRBJ2-4, with 8 bases that match TRBD2. The CDR3 is 19 residues long. Germline CDR1 is MGHRA and CDR2 is YSYEKL. V was pared by 0 bases and J by 5 bases, with 15 bases of the junction left unmatched. The CDR3, as DNA: TGCGCCAGCAGCCAAGATGATGGCAGGAGCGGGAGCCCCCAAAACATTCAGTACTTC. Translated, it gives CASSQDDGRSGSPQNIQYF.

This chain connects TRBV18 to TRBJ1-1; D gene unclear. Germline CDR1 and CDR2: KGHSH and LQKENI. V was shortened by 2 bases and J by 7 bases, with 8 bases between the two germline ends. CDR3 length: 12 residues. CDR3 coding DNA: TGTGCCAGCTCACCAATCCGCAGTGAAGCTTTCTTT. Protein: CASSPIRSEAFF.

The gene calls are TRBV20-1 and TRBJ2-5; no reliable D call. Germline V gene sequence: CDR1 DFQATT, CDR2 SNEGSKA (reference sequence). The CDR3 runs 15 residues. V was trimmed by 2 bases and J by 5 bases, leaving 18 bases between them. CDR3 coding DNA: TGCAGTGCTAGACTGGCTTGGGTAAATGGTGAGACCCAGTACTTC. It specifies CSARLAWVNGETQYF.

The chain couples TRBV9 to TRBJ2-7; perhaps TRBD2 as D (7 bases). V was shortened by 1 base and J by 3 bases, with 14 bases between the two germline ends. The V gene's germline CDR1 is SGDLS and CDR2 YYNGEE. This CDR3 region has 15 residues. As DNA, the CDR3 is TGTGCCAGCAGCGTACTGGAGGGAGGGGGCTACGAGCAGTACTTC. The encoded protein is CASSVLEGGGYEQYF.

This clonotype was picked up a small number of times. The chain recombines TRBV29-1 with TRBJ1-2; no definite D call. V was cut by 4 bases and J by 3 bases, with 9 bases left in between. This CDR3 is 12 amino acids long. Germline-derived CDR1 and CDR2 are SQVTM and ANQGSEA. The CDR3 region has the DNA TGCAGCGTTGTGCGCGGTGACTATGGCTACACCTTC. It yields the protein CSVVRGDYGYTF.

The table lists this clonotype with a few counts. The chain combines TRBV12-3 or TRBV12-4 with TRBJ2-3; 11 bases map to TRBD2. The CDR3 is made up of 15 amino acids. V shed 5 bases and J 6 bases; nucleotides not matched to a gene: 7. This chain's CDR3 is CASSTRTSGPDTQYF. The DNA for the CDR3 is TGTGCCAGCAGTACTCGGACTAGCGGGCCCGATACGCAGTATTTT.

This clonotype was seen repeatedly, ten times or more. This chain uses TRBV7-8 with TRBJ2-3; D may correspond to TRBD1 or TRBD2 (5 bases each). V dropped 5 bases and J dropped 6 bases, with 15 bases sitting between them. Germline V gene lookup returns CDR1 SGHVS and CDR2 FQNEAQ. This CDR3 has 14 amino acids. The CDR3 protein is CASSRQRGGDTQYF. CDR3 DNA sequence: TGTGCCAGCAGCCGTCAGAGGGGTGGGGATACGCAGTATTTT.

This clonotype was observed many times. This chain uses TRBV5-1 with TRBJ2-2, with 9 nucleotides matching TRBD1. Per germline, CDR1 SGHRS and CDR2 YFSETQ. This CDR3 has 15 amino acids. The ends lost 4 bases at V and 3 bases at J; junction bases unmatched: 4. The chain's CDR3 is CASSLWTGDTGELFF. The CDR3 bases are TGCGCCAGCAGCCTATGGACAGGGGACACCGGGGAGCTGTTTTTT. The variable domain in full, completed from reference TRBV5-1 and TRBJ2-2, reads KAGVTQTPRYLIKTRGQQVTLSCSPISGHRSVSWYQQTPGQGLQFLFEYFSETQRNKGNFPGRFSGRQFSNSRSEMNVSTLELGDSALYLCASSLWTGDTGELFFGEGSRLTVL.

The V gene is TRBV5-1, the J gene TRBJ2-2, with TRBD2 matching 8 bases. The CDR3 length is 15 residues. Looked up from germline, CDR1 is SGHRS and CDR2 is YFSETQ. V lost 0 bases to trimming and J lost 4 bases; unmatched junction nucleotides: 2. CDR3 in amino acids: CASSLAGGVTGELFF. CDR3 coding DNA: TGCGCCAGCAGCTTGGCCGGGGGGGTCACCGGGGAGCTGTTTTTT.

In its sample, this clonotype was seen a few times. The V call is TRBV23-1, the J call TRBJ2-5; D might be TRBD1 (6 bases). TRBV23-1 is an open reading frame, and its role is uncertain. This CDR3 has 15 residues. Trimming removed 0 bases from V and 5 bases from J, with 13 bases in between. The chain's CDR3 is CASSQSGGLPETQYF. CDR3 sequence (DNA): TGCGCCAGCAGTCAATCTGGGGGCCTCCCCGAGACCCAGTACTTC.

This clonotype was counted many times. The V gene is TRBV12-3 or TRBV12-4, the J gene TRBJ2-7; 9 nucleotides match TRBD1. Trimming removed 6 bases from V and 4 bases from J; junction bases left unmatched: 7. There are 14 residues in the CDR3. This CDR3 reads CASSSGQGSYEQYF. The CDR3 nucleotides read TGTGCCAGCAGCTCGGGACAGGGAAGTTACGAGCAGTACTTC.

This clonotype was observed at least ten times. The chain recombines TRBV3-1 with TRBJ1-6; D is perhaps TRBD1 (5 bases). Per the germline V gene, CDR1 is LGHDT and CDR2 is YNNKEL (reference sequence). The CDR3 is 14 amino acids. Trimming pared 1 base from V and 6 bases from J, leaving 7 bases between. The CDR3 sequence is CASSQGQLNSPLHF. The DNA for the CDR3 is TGTGCCAGCAGCCAAGGACAGCTTAATTCACCCCTCCACTTT.

CDR3 residues: CASSPGGRGLADTQYF. CDR3 sequence (DNA): TGTGCCAGCAGTCCAGGAGGGAGGGGACTGGCAGATACGCAGTATTTT. The chain joins TRBV12-3 or TRBV12-4 to TRBJ2-3; 7 bases map to TRBD2. CDR3 length: 16 amino acids. J was trimmed by 4 bases and V by 5 bases; bases with no gene match: 12.

In this sample, this clonotype turned up once. The V and J genes are TRBV29-1 and TRBJ2-6, with D tentatively TRBD1 (6 bases). The V end was cut by 6 bases, the J end by 0 bases, with 15 bases between. The CDR3 loop spans 16 amino acids. Per the germline V gene, CDR1 is SQVTM and CDR2 is ANQGSEA. CDR3 DNA sequence: TGCAGCGTCGGGACACGACCGAACTCTGGGGCCAACGTCCTGACTTTC. It codes for CSVGTRPNSGANVLTF.

This chain links TRBV10-3 with TRBJ1-1; D possibly corresponds to TRBD1 (6 bases). The CDR3 has 15 amino acids. The V gene lost 3 bases and the J gene lost 3 bases, with 14 bases spanning the gap. Germline V gives CDR1 ENHRY, CDR2 SYGVKD. The CDR3 nucleotides are TGTGCCATCAGTGACCCGGGGGCAGGAGACACTGAAGCTTTCTTT. Translation gives CAISDPGAGDTEAFF.